The 15 T cell receptor beta chains in this list originate from one sample, sequenced in a study of CD8 T cells in ankylosing spondylitis. Using its own MiXCR run on the 5' RACE reads, TCRdb lists one record per CDR3 protein. The sample lists 30,000 to 45,000 distinct CDR3 sequences, 6% occurring once. Material: blood, either unsorted or a sorted T cell fraction (not recorded which). These TCRs come from a male donor with ankylosing spondylitis or in good health (not recorded which).

This clonotype was counted many times. This chain joins TRBV5-1 and TRBJ2-2; 7 bases fit TRBD2. Germline lookup yields CDR1 SGHRS and CDR2 YFSETQ. The ends lost 2 bases at V and 1 base at J; junction bases unmatched: 5. The CDR3 sequence is 16 residues long. CDR3 residues: CASSLRTSVNTGELFF. CDR3 nucleotides: TGCGCCAGCAGCTTACGGACTAGTGTGAACACCGGGGAGCTGTTTTTT.

This clonotype was counted only a few times. The rearrangement joins TRBV14 to TRBJ2-3; possible D gene TRBD2, 6 bases. The CDR3 covers 17 residues. The V and J ends lost 0 bases and 2 bases respectively, with 15 bases between them. Germline lookup yields CDR1 SGHDN and CDR2 FVKESK. The CDR3 DNA is TGTGCCAGCAGCCAAGACTGGTGGGGGGTGAACACAGATACGCAGTATTTT. This encodes CASSQDWWGVNTDTQYF.

This clonotype was seen at least ten times. The chain employs TRBV28 and TRBJ2-2; TRBD1 agrees at 9 bases. The V and J ends lost 8 bases and 7 bases, in that order; junction bases with no gene match: 11. This CDR3 is 15 amino acids long. Germline values: CDR1 MDHEN, CDR2 SYDVKM. The CDR3 DNA is TGTGCCAGCTTGCGGGGGACAGGGTACGGCGGGGAGCTGTTTTTT. Translation: CASLRGTGYGGELFF.

The table lists this clonotype with many counts. The CDR3 bases are TGTGCCGTGGGGGACTCCTATGGCTACACCTTC. Amino acids: CAVGDSYGYTF. This sequence joins TRBV10-3 and TRBJ1-2; TRBD1 might be the D (5 bases). V shed 11 bases and J shed 4 bases, with 11 bases lying between them. In germline, CDR1 is ENHRY, CDR2 SYGVKD. This CDR3 comprises 11 residues.

A word on this clonotype: A much bigger clone sits one base away, suggesting this may be a read error. This chain links TRBV6-5 with TRBJ2-7; D unresolved. Germline V gene data show CDR1 as MNHEY and CDR2 as SVGAGI. V was trimmed by 0 bases and J by 2 bases, leaving 8 bases between them. This CDR3 is built from 14 residues. The CDR3: CASSYSTTPYEQYF. CDR3 sequence (DNA): TGTGCCAGCAGTTACTCCACAACCCCCTACGAGCAGTACTTC.

Many counts were recorded for this clonotype. The chain uses TRBV9 and TRBJ2-1; D uncertain. V was pared by 1 base and J by 3 bases, with 11 bases between. Germline loops: CDR1 SGDLS, CDR2 YYNGEE. This CDR3 has 15 residues. The CDR3 region is CASSVSPKYYNEQFF. The DNA for the CDR3 is TGTGCCAGCAGCGTATCCCCAAAGTACTACAATGAGCAGTTCTTC.

The chain recombines TRBV7-8 with TRBJ1-1; TRBD1 might be the D (5 bases). The V and J ends lost 4 bases and 0 bases respectively, with 15 bases between them. This CDR3 is built from 16 residues. The germline gives CDR1 SGHVS, CDR2 FQNEAQ. Written as DNA, the CDR3 is TGTGCCAGCAGCTCCCTCGGGGGACTGTTGAACACTGAAGCTTTCTTT. The encoded protein is CASSSLGGLLNTEAFF. The complete variable domain, with remaining parts taken from reference TRBV7-8 and TRBJ1-1, reads GAGVSQSPRYKVAKRGQDVALRCDPISGHVSLFWYQQALGQGPEFLTYFQNEAQLDKSGLPSDRFFAERPEGSVSTLKIQRTQQEDSAVYLCASSSLGGLLNTEAFFGQGTRLTVV.

This clonotype was found many times. This chain connects TRBV5-5 to TRBJ1-5, with 9 bases lining up with TRBD1. CDR1 and CDR2 from the germline V gene are SGHKS and YYEKEE (reference sequence). Germline trimming cut 2 bases from V and 5 bases from J; bases unmatched to any gene: 11. CDR3 size: 17 residues. The CDR3 here is CASSLGTGTGRHQPQHF. CDR3 DNA: TGTGCCAGCAGCTTAGGCACCGGGACAGGGAGGCATCAGCCCCAGCATTTT.

This clonotype was recorded many times. The genes are TRBV18 and TRBJ1-3, with D unclear. Germline V lookup: CDR1 KGHSH, CDR2 LQKENI. This CDR3 is 14 amino acids long. V was shortened by 3 bases and J by 11 bases, with 17 bases between the two germline ends. The CDR3 DNA reads as TGTGCCAGCTCACCTTCGACTACTCTGGATGCCATATATTTT. Translating it yields CASSPSTTLDAIYF.

This clonotype was detected many times. V is TRBV4-1 and J is TRBJ1-2, with D hard to call. The germline V and J ends were trimmed by 4 bases and 7 bases, with 19 bases remaining between them. CDR3 length equals 15 residues. Germline assignment: CDR1 MGHRA and CDR2 YSYEKL. In DNA form, the CDR3 reads TGCGCCAGCAGCCTGGTGGAGGCCAGGAGGCCTGGCTACACCTTC. Residues: CASSLVEARRPGYTF.

This clonotype was detected many times. CDR3 in amino acids: CASSQEASGSQYYEQYF. The CDR3 coding sequence is TGTGCCAGCAGCCAAGAGGCTAGCGGGAGCCAATACTACGAGCAGTACTTC. The chain uses TRBV3-1 and TRBJ2-7; 10 positions agree with TRBD2. CDR1 LGHDT and CDR2 YNNKEL come from the germline V gene (reference sequence). The CDR3 contains 17 residues. V lost 0 bases, J lost 3 bases, and 8 bases stayed unmatched.

This clonotype was observed at least ten times. The CDR3 nucleotides are TGTGCCAGCAGTTCCCCAGGACTCTCTCCCTACGAGCAGTACTTC. It codes for CASSSPGLSPYEQYF. The J gene is TRBJ2-7, the V gene TRBV27; a weak D match, TRBD2 (5 bases). Germline values: CDR1 MNHEY, CDR2 SMNVEV (reference sequence). Trimming removed 4 bases from V and 2 bases from J, with 15 bases in between. The CDR3 is 15 residues long.

This clonotype was seen repeatedly, ten times or more. V usage is TRBV14 and J usage is TRBJ2-1; D is undetermined. The CDR3 spans 16 residues. Between the trimmed V and J ends, which lost 3 bases and 10 bases, there was a span of 22 bases. Germline assignment: CDR1 SGHDN and CDR2 FVKESK. The CDR3 here is CASSHGVGRSKNEQFF. The DNA of the CDR3 is TGTGCCAGCAGCCATGGTGTTGGTCGGAGTAAGAACGAGCAGTTCTTC.

This clonotype was picked up many times. CDR3 DNA sequence: TGCAGTGTGGGCACCCCCTACGAGCAGTACTTC. This codes for CSVGTPYEQYF. The chain employs TRBV20-1 and TRBJ2-7; the D is unclear. The germline V and J ends were trimmed by 7 bases and 2 bases, with 9 bases remaining between them. CDR1 DFQATT and CDR2 SNEGSKA come from the germline V gene (reference sequence). This CDR3 is built from 11 residues.

This clonotype was detected ten times or more. The chain is built from TRBV10-3 and TRBJ2-1; D uncertain. The germline gives CDR1 ENHRY, CDR2 SYGVKD. V gave up 2 bases and J gave up 6 bases, with 14 bases separating them. The CDR3 covers 15 residues. CDR3 in amino acids: CAISEDARRGNEQFF. For the CDR3, the DNA is TGTGCCATCAGTGAGGACGCCAGGCGCGGCAATGAGCAGTTCTTC.